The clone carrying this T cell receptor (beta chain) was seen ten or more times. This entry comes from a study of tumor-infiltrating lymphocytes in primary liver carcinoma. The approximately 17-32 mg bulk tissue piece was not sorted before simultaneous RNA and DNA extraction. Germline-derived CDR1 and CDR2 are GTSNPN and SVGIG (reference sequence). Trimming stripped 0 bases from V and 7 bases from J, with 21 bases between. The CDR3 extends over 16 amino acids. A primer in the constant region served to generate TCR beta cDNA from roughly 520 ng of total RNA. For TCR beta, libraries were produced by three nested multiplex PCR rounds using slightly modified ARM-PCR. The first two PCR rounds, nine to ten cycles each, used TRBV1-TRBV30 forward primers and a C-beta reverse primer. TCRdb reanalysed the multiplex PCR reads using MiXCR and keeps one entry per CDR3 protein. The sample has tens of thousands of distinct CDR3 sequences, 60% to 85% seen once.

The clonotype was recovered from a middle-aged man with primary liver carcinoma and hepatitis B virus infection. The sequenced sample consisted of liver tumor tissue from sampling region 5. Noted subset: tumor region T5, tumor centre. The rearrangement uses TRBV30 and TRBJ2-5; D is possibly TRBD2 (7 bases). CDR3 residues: CAWSVRGAGTRGTQYF. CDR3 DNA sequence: TGTGCCTGGAGTGTACGGGGGGCTGGAACCAGGGGGACCCAGTACTTC.